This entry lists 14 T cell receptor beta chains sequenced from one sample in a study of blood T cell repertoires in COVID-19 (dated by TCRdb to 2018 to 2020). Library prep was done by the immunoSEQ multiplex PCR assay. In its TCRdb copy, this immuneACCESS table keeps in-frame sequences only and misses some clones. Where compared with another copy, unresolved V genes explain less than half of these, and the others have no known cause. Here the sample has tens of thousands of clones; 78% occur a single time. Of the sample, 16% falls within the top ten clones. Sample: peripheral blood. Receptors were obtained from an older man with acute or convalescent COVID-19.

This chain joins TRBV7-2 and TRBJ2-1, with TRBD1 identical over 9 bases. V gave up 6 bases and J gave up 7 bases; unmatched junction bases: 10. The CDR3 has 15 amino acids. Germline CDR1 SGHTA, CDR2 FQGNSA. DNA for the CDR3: TGTGCCAGCAGTATAACCGGGACAGGGAATAATGAGCAGTTCTTC. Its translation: CASSITGTGNNEQFF.

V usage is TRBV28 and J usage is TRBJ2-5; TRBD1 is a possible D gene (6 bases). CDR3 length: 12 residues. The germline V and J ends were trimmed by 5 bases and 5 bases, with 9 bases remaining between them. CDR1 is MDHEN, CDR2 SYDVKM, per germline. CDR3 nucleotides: TGTGCCAGCAGTCACAGGGTGGAGACCCAGTACTTC. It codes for CASSHRVETQYF.

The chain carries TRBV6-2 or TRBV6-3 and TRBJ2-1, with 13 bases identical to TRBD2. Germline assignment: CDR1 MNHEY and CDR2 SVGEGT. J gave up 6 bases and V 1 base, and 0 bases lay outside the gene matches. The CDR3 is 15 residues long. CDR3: CASSYWTSGGNEQFF. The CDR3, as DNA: TGTGCCAGCAGTTACTGGACTAGCGGGGGCAATGAGCAGTTCTTC.

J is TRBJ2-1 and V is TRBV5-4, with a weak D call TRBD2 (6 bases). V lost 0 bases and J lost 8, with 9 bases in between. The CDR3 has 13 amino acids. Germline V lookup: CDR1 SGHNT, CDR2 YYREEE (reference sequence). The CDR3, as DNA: TGTGCCAGCAGCTTGGAACTAGCATATGAGCAGTTCTTC. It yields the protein CASSLELAYEQFF.

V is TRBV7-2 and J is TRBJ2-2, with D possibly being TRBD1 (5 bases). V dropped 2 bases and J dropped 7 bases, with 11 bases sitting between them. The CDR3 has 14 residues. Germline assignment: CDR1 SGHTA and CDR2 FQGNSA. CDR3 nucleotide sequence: TGTGCCAGCAGCTTAAGGCCAGGGCTCGGGGAGCTGTTTTTT. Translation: CASSLRPGLGELFF. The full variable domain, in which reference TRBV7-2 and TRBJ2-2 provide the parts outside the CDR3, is GAGVSQSPSNKVTEKGKDVELRCDPISGHTALYWYRQSLGQGLEFLIYFQGNSAPDKSGLPSDRFSAERTGGSVSTLTIQRTQQEDSAVYLCASSLRPGLGELFFGEGSRLTVL.

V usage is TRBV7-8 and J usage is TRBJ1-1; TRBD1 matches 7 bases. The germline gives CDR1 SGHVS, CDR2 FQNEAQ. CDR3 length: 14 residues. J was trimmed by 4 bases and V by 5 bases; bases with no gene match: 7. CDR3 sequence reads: CASSPFTGATEAFF. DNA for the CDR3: TGTGCCAGCAGCCCTTTTACAGGGGCCACTGAAGCTTTCTTT.

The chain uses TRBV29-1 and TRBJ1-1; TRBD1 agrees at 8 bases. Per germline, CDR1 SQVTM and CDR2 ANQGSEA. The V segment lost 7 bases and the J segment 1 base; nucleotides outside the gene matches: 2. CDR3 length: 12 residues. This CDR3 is CSAQGGNTEAFF. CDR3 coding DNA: TGCAGCGCACAGGGGGGGAACACTGAAGCTTTCTTT. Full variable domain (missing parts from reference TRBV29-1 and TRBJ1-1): SAVISQKPSRDICQRGTSLTIQCQVDSQVTMMFWYRQQPGQSLTLIATANQGSEATYESGFVIDKFPISRPNLTFSTLTVSNMSPEDSSIYLCSAQGGNTEAFFGQGTRLTVV.

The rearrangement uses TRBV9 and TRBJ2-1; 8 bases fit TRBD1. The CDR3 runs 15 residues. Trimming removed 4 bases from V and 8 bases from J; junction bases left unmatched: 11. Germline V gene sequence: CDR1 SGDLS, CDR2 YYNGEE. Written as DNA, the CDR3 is TGTGCCAGCAGCCCCCGGACAGGGCTTTTCCATGAGCAGTTCTTC. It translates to CASSPRTGLFHEQFF.

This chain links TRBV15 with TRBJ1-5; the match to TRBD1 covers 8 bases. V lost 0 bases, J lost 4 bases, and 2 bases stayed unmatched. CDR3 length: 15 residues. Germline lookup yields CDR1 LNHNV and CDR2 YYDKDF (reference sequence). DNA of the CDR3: TGTGCCACCAGCAGAGACCGACAGGGGAATCAGCCCCAGCATTTT. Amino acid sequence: CATSRDRQGNQPQHF.

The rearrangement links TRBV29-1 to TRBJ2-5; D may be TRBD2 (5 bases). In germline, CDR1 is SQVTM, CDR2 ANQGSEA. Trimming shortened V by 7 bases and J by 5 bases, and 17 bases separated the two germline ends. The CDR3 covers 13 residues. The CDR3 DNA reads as TGCAGCGCCGGGCAAGGAGGAACGGAGACCCAGTACTTC. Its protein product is CSAGQGGTETQYF.

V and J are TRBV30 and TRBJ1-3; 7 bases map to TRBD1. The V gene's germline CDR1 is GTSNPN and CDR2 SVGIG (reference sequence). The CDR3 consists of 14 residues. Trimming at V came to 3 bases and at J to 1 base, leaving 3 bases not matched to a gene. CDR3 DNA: TGTGCCTGGAGCAGGGGGACGTCTGGAAACACCATATATTTT. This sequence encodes CAWSRGTSGNTIYF. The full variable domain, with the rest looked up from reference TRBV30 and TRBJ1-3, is SQTIHQWPATLVQPVGSPLSLECTVEGTSNPNLYWYRQAAGRGLQLLFYSVGIGQISSEVPQNLSASRPQDRQFILSSKKLLLSDSGFYLCAWSRGTSGNTIYFGEGSWLTVV.

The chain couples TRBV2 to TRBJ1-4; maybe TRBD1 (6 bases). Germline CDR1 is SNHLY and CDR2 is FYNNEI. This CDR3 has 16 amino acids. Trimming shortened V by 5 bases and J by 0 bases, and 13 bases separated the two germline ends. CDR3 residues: CASSRQEVATNEKLFF. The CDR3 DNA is TGTGCCAGCAGTCGACAGGAAGTTGCAACTAATGAAAAACTGTTTTTT.

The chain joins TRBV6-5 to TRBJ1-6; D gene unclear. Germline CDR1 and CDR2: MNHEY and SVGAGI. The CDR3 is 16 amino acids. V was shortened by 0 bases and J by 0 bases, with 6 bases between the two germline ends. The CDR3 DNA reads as TGTGCCAGCAGTTACTCCGGGAGCTCCTATAATTCACCCCTCCACTTT. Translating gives CASSYSGSSYNSPLHF.

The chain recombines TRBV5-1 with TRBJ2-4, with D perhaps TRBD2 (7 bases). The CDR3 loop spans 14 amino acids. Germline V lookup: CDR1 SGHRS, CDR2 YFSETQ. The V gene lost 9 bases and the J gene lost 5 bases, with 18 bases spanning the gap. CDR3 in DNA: TGCGCCACCTCCCCCGGCGGGGGCGAAAACATTCAGTACTTC. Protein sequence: CATSPGGGENIQYF.